These 24 T cell receptor beta chains came from one sample sequenced in a study of blood T cell repertoires in COVID-19. The protocol was immunoSEQ multiplex PCR, while the TCRdb copy is restricted to in-frame clones and leaves out a portion. The data show 250,000 to 300,000 clones, 89% seen once. Material for sequencing was PBMCs or T cells enriched from blood (not recorded which). The receptors were gathered from a woman aged 55-69 years who had recovered from COVID-19.

The chain couples TRBV30 to TRBJ1-3; D is unclear. Trimming took 2 bases from V and 0 from J, leaving 14 bases between them. The CDR3 has 16 residues. Germline CDR1 is GTSNPN and CDR2 is SVGIG (reference sequence). The CDR3 nucleotides read TGTGCCTGGAGTAGATACAGCCAGTCCTCTGGAAACACCATATATTTT. Protein: CAWSRYSQSSGNTIYF.

The gene calls are TRBV5-4 and TRBJ2-1; the D is unclear. Trimming removed 0 bases from V and 10 bases from J, with 11 bases in between. Per the germline V gene, CDR1 is SGHNT and CDR2 is YYREEE (reference sequence). CDR3 length equals 13 residues. CDR3 DNA sequence: TGTGCCAGCAGCTTGGCCGGTGCCACCGAGCAGTTCTTC. It specifies CASSLAGATEQFF.

V gene TRBV5-1 combines with J gene TRBJ2-3, with 7 bases matching TRBD2. V lost 5 bases to trimming and J lost 5 bases; unmatched junction nucleotides: 11. CDR1 is SGHRS and CDR2 is YFSETQ in the germline V gene. The CDR3 is 15 residues long. The CDR3 DNA reads TGCGCCAGCAGTACTATTTTGGGGGGGAAAGATACGCAGTATTTT. This gives the protein CASSTILGGKDTQYF.

This chain links TRBV30 with TRBJ1-2; unclear D gene. Germline values: CDR1 GTSNPN, CDR2 SVGIG (reference sequence). Trimming removed 7 bases from V and 3 bases from J, with 12 bases in between. This CDR3 has 12 amino acids. CDR3 bases: TGTGCCTCCTGGGAGGGTGACTATGGCTACACCTTC. It codes for CASWEGDYGYTF.

Only a few counts were recorded for this clone. The V call is TRBV27, the J call TRBJ1-1; TRBD1 is a possible D gene (6 bases). The length of the CDR3 is 14 residues. Germline V CDR1 and CDR2: MNHEY, SMNVEV (reference sequence). Trimming shortened V by 6 bases and J by 4 bases, and 15 bases separated the two germline ends. The CDR3 coding sequence is TGTGCCAGCAGGAGGGGGGGCCGTCTCACTGAAGCTTTCTTT. Its protein is CASRRGGRLTEAFF.

The V gene is TRBV6-5, the J gene TRBJ2-7; 10 bases line up with TRBD2. Germline-derived CDR1 and CDR2 are MNHEY and SVGAGI. The trim removed 6 bases at V and 4 bases at J, leaving 6 bases unmatched. The CDR3 length is 14 residues. DNA of the CDR3: TGTGCCAGCAGAACTCTAGCGGGGGCGTACGAGCAGTACTTC. Its protein is CASRTLAGAYEQYF.

The rearrangement joins TRBV24-1 to TRBJ1-6; 7 positions match TRBD1. Trimming removed 9 bases from V and 8 bases from J; junction bases left unmatched: 15. The CDR3 sequence is 16 residues long. Germline V gene data show CDR1 as KGHDR and CDR2 as SFDVKD. The DNA of the CDR3 is TGTGCCACCCCAGGACAGGCCACTGTTTGGGATTCACCCCTCCACTTT. This gives the protein CATPGQATVWDSPLHF.

The J gene is TRBJ2-1, the V gene TRBV7-8, with 11 bases matching TRBD2. This CDR3 has 16 residues. Germline lookup yields CDR1 SGHVS and CDR2 FQNEAQ. V lost 2 bases to trimming and J lost 4 bases; unmatched junction nucleotides: 4. The CDR3 protein is CASSLSLAGGYNEQFF. The CDR3 DNA follows: TGTGCCAGCAGCTTAAGTCTAGCGGGAGGATACAATGAGCAGTTCTTC.

V gene TRBV28 combines with J gene TRBJ1-2; no firm D call. CDR1 is MDHEN, CDR2 SYDVKM, per germline. The CDR3 consists of 13 residues. Trimming left V 9 bases short and J 8 bases short, with 19 bases between. CDR3 region: CASQSPGSGGYTF. CDR3 bases: TGTGCCAGTCAGTCCCCGGGGTCCGGGGGCTACACCTTC.

This chain links TRBV19 with TRBJ2-5; 7 bases align to TRBD2. Germline CDR1 is LNHDA and CDR2 is SQIVND (reference sequence). Trimming at V came to 7 bases and at J to 5 bases, leaving 4 bases not matched to a gene. This CDR3 has 12 residues. The DNA of the CDR3 is TGTGCCAGTATGGGAGGGGCGGAGACCCAGTACTTC. It translates to CASMGGAETQYF.

Only one count was recorded for this clone. V and J are TRBV7-9 and TRBJ1-4; 7 positions match TRBD1. The CDR3 covers 13 residues. Germline V CDR1 and CDR2: SEHNR, FQNEAQ (reference sequence). J was trimmed by 6 bases and V by 6 bases; bases with no gene match: 4. CDR3 bases: TGTGCCAGCAGTTTTACAGGGGATGAAAAACTGTTTTTT. Its protein is CASSFTGDEKLFF.

CDR3: CASSPILAVQETQYF. The CDR3 DNA reads TGTGCCAGCTCACCAATACTAGCGGTCCAAGAGACCCAGTACTTC. The chain has TRBV18 and TRBJ2-5; 8 bases match TRBD2. Trimming cost V 2 bases and J 1 base; bases outside gene matches: 3. Germline CDR1 and CDR2: KGHSH and LQKENI. The CDR3 covers 15 residues.

The chain links TRBV5-4 to TRBJ2-1, with D maybe TRBD2 (5 bases). V dropped 9 bases and J dropped 7 bases, with 23 bases sitting between them. CDR1 is SGHNT and CDR2 is YYREEE in the germline V gene (reference sequence). The CDR3 is 15 amino acids. CDR3 amino acids: CATARPSGSPNEQFF. CDR3 coding DNA: TGTGCCACCGCCCGCCCGAGCGGAAGCCCTAATGAGCAGTTCTTC.

This chain uses TRBV6-5 with TRBJ1-6; no reliable D call. The germline gives CDR1 MNHEY, CDR2 SVGAGI. V lost 7 bases and J lost 5, with 12 bases in between. There are 14 residues in the CDR3. CDR3 residues: CASTPERHNSPLHF. The CDR3 coding sequence is TGTGCCAGCACCCCGGAGAGGCATAATTCACCCCTCCACTTT.

The rearrangement links TRBV5-8 to TRBJ2-1; 7 bases line up with TRBD2. The CDR3 has 17 amino acids. Trimming cost V 4 bases and J 4 bases; bases outside gene matches: 14. Per the germline V gene, CDR1 is SGHTS and CDR2 is YDEGEE. DNA for the CDR3: TGTGCCAGCAGCCCCTACGCTTCTAGCGGACCATACAATGAGCAGTTCTTC. Translation: CASSPYASSGPYNEQFF.

The chain couples TRBV4-2 to TRBJ2-1, with 10 positions matching TRBD2. CDR1 is LGHNA, CDR2 YNFKEQ, per germline. V lost 4 bases to trimming and J lost 12 bases; unmatched junction nucleotides: 9. The CDR3 consists of 14 residues. DNA for the CDR3: TGTGCCAGCAGCCGGCCGGGACTAGCGTCTAGGCAGTTCTTC. Encoded protein: CASSRPGLASRQFF.

This chain links TRBV24-1 with TRBJ1-2; maybe TRBD1 (5 bases). V lost 1 base, J lost 8 bases, and 13 bases lay in between. This CDR3 is built from 14 residues. Germline V gene lookup returns CDR1 KGHDR and CDR2 SFDVKD. This chain's CDR3 is CATSDFRAGSGYTF. CDR3 coding DNA: TGTGCCACCAGTGATTTTCGGGCAGGGTCGGGCTACACCTTC.

The chain combines TRBV5-1 with TRBJ2-2, with 9 bases fitting TRBD1. After removal of 4 bases from V and 3 bases from J, the junction contained 1 base not matched to a gene. The CDR3 has 14 amino acids. In germline, CDR1 is SGHRS, CDR2 YFSETQ. The CDR3 bases are TGCGCCAGCAGCCGGGACAGGGACACCGGGGAGCTGTTTTTT. Translating it yields CASSRDRDTGELFF.

V and J are TRBV19 and TRBJ2-1; no definite D call. Germline assignment: CDR1 LNHDA and CDR2 SQIVND (reference sequence). The CDR3 has 16 residues. V was clipped by 7 bases and J by 5 bases, with 21 bases between them. The CDR3 is CASKAELMRTDNEQFF. The CDR3 DNA is TGTGCCAGTAAGGCGGAATTGATGAGAACCGACAATGAGCAGTTCTTC. Full variable domain (outside the CDR3, taken from reference TRBV19 and TRBJ2-1): DGGITQSPKYLFRKEGQNVTLSCEQNLNHDAMYWYRQDPGQGLRLIYYSQIVNDFQKGDIAEGYSVSREKKESFPLTVTSAQKNPTAFYLCASKAELMRTDNEQFFGPGTRLTVL.

Only one count was recorded for this clone. The chain has TRBV2 and TRBJ2-5; TRBD2 aligns across 12 bases. The CDR3 covers 15 residues. Germline CDR1 SNHLY, CDR2 FYNNEI. V was clipped by 6 bases and J by 5 bases; unmatched bases: 7. CDR3 coding DNA: TGTGCCAGCAGCGTAGGACTAGCGGGGACGGAGACCCAGTACTTC. Encoded protein: CASSVGLAGTETQYF.

V and J are TRBV28 and TRBJ1-2; 8 bases align to TRBD1. CDR1 and CDR2 (germline): MDHEN, SYDVKM. CDR3 size: 15 residues. Unmatched junction bases numbered 9, after V lost 5 bases and J lost 4 bases. CDR3 region: CASSPGTGHFYGYTF. The CDR3 DNA reads TGTGCCAGCAGTCCCGGGACAGGCCACTTCTATGGCTACACCTTC.

The chain uses TRBV30 and TRBJ1-5; D is possibly TRBD1 (6 bases). The length of the CDR3 is 13 residues. V dropped 0 bases and J dropped 5 bases, with 8 bases sitting between them. Looked up from germline, CDR1 is GTSNPN and CDR2 is SVGIG (reference sequence). CDR3 region: CAWSVGGDQPQHF. CDR3 DNA: TGTGCCTGGAGTGTAGGGGGGGATCAGCCCCAGCATTTT.

This chain joins TRBV19 and TRBJ1-5, with D possibly being TRBD1 (6 bases). The CDR3 spans 14 residues. The germline CDR1 and CDR2 sequences are LNHDA and SQIVND (reference sequence). Trimming stripped 7 bases from V and 0 bases from J, with 10 bases between. The CDR3 protein is CASNDRYSNQPQHF. The CDR3 bases are TGTGCCAGTAATGACAGGTATAGCAATCAGCCCCAGCATTTT. Complete variable domain (other parts from reference TRBV19 and TRBJ1-5): DGGITQSPKYLFRKEGQNVTLSCEQNLNHDAMYWYRQDPGQGLRLIYYSQIVNDFQKGDIAEGYSVSREKKESFPLTVTSAQKNPTAFYLCASNDRYSNQPQHFGDGTRLSIL.

This rearrangement joins TRBV6-4 to TRBJ1-5; no clear D. This CDR3 region has 13 residues. CDR1 is MRHNA and CDR2 is SNTAGT in the germline V gene. V was clipped by 2 bases and J by 5 bases, with 7 bases between them. The CDR3 DNA is TGTGCCAGCAGTGACCCGCACTATCAGCCCCAGCATTTT. It translates to CASSDPHYQPQHF.